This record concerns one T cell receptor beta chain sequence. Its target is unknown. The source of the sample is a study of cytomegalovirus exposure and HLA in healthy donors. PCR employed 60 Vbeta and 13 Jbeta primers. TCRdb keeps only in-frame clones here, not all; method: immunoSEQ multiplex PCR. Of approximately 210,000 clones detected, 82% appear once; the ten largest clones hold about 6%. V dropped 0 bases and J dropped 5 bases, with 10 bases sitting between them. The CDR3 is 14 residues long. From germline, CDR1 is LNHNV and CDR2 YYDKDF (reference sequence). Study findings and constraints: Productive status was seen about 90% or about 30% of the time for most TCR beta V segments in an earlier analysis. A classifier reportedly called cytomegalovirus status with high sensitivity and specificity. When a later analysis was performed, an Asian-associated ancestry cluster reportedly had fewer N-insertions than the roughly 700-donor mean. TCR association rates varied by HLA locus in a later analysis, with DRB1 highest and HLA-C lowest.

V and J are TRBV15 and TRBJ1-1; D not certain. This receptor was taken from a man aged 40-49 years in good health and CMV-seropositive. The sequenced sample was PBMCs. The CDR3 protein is CATSRDLGETEAFF. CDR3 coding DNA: TGTGCCACCAGCAGAGATCTCGGTGAAACTGAAGCTTTCTTT. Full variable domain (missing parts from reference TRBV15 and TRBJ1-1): DAMVIQNPRYQVTQFGKPVTLSCSQTLNHNVMYWYQQKSSQAPKLLFHYYDKDFNNEADTPDNFQSRRPNTSFCFLDIRSPGLGDTAMYLCATSRDLGETEAFFGQGTRLTVV.